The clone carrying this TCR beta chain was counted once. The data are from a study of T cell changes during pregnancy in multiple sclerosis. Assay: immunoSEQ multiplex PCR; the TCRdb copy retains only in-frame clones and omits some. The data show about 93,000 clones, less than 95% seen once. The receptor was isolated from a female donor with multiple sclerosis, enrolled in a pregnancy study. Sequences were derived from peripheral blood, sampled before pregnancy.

The CDR3 DNA follows: TGTGCCAGCAGTACTAGACAGGGCCCTCTCTACGAGCAGTACTTC. It translates to CASSTRQGPLYEQYF. V usage is TRBV6-5 and J usage is TRBJ2-7; TRBD1 matches at 7 bases. Per the germline V gene, CDR1 is MNHEY and CDR2 is SVGAGI. There are 15 residues in the CDR3. J was trimmed by 3 bases and V by 5 bases; bases with no gene match: 10.